This TCR beta chain was recorded in a study of T cell responses to AZD1222 COVID-19 vaccine. Findings of the study overall: Mostly white British, mostly female donors; authors suggested clonal diversity may be underestimated. Spike-specific TCR repertoires showed rising breadth and depth after two AZD1222 doses.

Notes on this clone: Antigen: not known.

Repertoires were generated with immunoSEQ multiplex PCR, while TCRdb's copy carries only in-frame clones and drops some. The repertoire holds under 150,000 clones, more than 85% seen once, with roughly 2% in the top ten. Researchers grouped second doses given at about 4 or about 12 weeks into one pool. Sequencing used peripheral blood, obtained 28 days after the second AZD1222 dose. This sequence was found in an adult who received the AZD1222 COVID-19 vaccine.

The CDR3 DNA sequence: TGCGCCAGCAGTCAGGGTTTCCGACTAGCGGCCCGAGATCCGGCAATCGAGCAGTACTTC. Translating gives CASSQGFRLAARDPAIEQYF. V usage is TRBV23-1 and J usage is TRBJ2-7; 9 nucleotides match TRBD2. TRBV23-1 is an open reading frame, and its role is uncertain. With V trimmed by 3 bases and J by 6 bases, 24 bases remained unmatched. The CDR3 sequence is 20 residues long.